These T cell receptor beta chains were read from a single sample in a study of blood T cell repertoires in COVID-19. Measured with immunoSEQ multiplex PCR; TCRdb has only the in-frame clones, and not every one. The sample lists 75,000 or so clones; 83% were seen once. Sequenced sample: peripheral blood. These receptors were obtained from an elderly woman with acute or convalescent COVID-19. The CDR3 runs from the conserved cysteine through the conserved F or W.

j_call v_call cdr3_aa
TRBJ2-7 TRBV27 CASRPQGSYEQYF
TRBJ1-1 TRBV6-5 CASSYSGHENTEAFF
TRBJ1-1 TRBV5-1 CASSLVAGASNTEAFF
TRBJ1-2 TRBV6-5 CASKRDRANYGYTF
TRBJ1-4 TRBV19 CASTSQGWEKLFF
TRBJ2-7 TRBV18 CASSPPLAGGPYEQYF
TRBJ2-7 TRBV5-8 CASSLKSATQGYEQYF
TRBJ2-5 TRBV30 CAWRTLPQETQYF
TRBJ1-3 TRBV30 CAWSAPGESISGNTIYF
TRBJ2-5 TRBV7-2 CASSLVLAGRETQYF
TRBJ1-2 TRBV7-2 CASSLEGGANYGYTF
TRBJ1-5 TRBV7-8 CASSLAARLDSNQPQHF
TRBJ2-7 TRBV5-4 CASSLGAPPKGEQYF
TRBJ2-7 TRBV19 CASSRRVGGLTYEQYF
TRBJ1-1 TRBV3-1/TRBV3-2 CASSQDPGGNTEAFF
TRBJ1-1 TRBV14 CASSQVGGTTEAFF
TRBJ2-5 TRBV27 CASSLRTAGTGVGETQYF
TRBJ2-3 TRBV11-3 CASSPHSRGADTQYF
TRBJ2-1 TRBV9 CASSPQVRSGGRTNEQFF
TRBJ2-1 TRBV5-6 CASSLSGSGSYNEQFF
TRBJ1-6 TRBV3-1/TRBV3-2 CASTPGQGGSPLHF
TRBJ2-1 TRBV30 CAWRGLAGYNEQFF
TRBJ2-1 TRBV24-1 CATSDYAGTSGTGEQFF
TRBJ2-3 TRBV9 CASSGWASGEDTQYF